The table lists the clone carrying this TCR beta chain with a count of one. CDR1 SGHNT and CDR2 YYREEE come from the germline V gene (reference sequence). The CDR3 length is 14 residues. The V gene lost 0 bases and the J gene lost 4 bases, with 10 bases spanning the gap. This sample is part of a study of blood T cell repertoires in COVID-19. Study summary: Acute-phase and convalescent COVID-19 samples originated in the United States, Italy and Spain. T cells, B-cell-depleted T cells, or PBMCs provided the cDNA or gDNA that served as material.

As processed by the authors: The assay estimated nucleated cells by amplifying reference gene primers. Sequencing was performed with immunoSEQ multiplex PCR; in TCRdb, only in-frame clones are kept and a portion is missing. The V and J calls and clone size were taken over from that table, and D and trimming were inferred from the DNA. This sample has nearly 300,000 clones, with around 88% found just once. This clonotype was obtained from a woman in her twenties or thirties who had recovered from COVID-19. The chain recombines TRBV5-4 with TRBJ1-2, with D possibly being TRBD1 (6 bases). Sequenced material: peripheral blood. CDR3 sequence reads: CASSLGGRAYGYTF. The CDR3 DNA follows: TGTGCCAGCAGCTTGGGGGGGCGAGCCTATGGCTACACCTTC. Looking up the rest from reference TRBV5-4 and TRBJ1-2 gives the full variable domain: ETGVTQSPTHLIKTRGQQVTLRCSSQSGHNTVSWYQQALGQGPQFIFQYYREEENGRGNFPPRFSGLQFPNYSSELNVNALELDDSALYLCASSLGGRAYGYTFGSGTRLTVV.